Listed here is a single T cell receptor beta chain. Antigen: not known. Clones were sequenced by immunoSEQ multiplex PCR, and TCRdb holds only the in-frame ones, with some missing. This table holds 40,000 to 55,000 clones, less than 85% found once. Germline CDR1 and CDR2: SEHNR and FQNEAQ (reference sequence). This CDR3 is 17 amino acids long. The junction had 8 bases not matched to a gene; V was cut back by 1 base and J by 4 bases. The data belong to a study of cytotoxic CD8 clonotypes in ibrutinib-treated CLL. Study results and caveats: There were few public clonotypes, and on treatment they contracted or stayed stable.

The receptor was derived from a human donor with chronic lymphocytic leukemia. The sample was PBMCs, taken after 24 months of ibrutinib treatment. The J gene is TRBJ2-1, the V gene TRBV7-9, with 9 bases that match TRBD2. CDR3 protein: CASSLGGLAGGYNEQFF. The CDR3 DNA is TGTGCCAGCAGCTTAGGAGGTTTGGCGGGAGGGTACAATGAGCAGTTCTTC.